The T cell receptor beta chain described here comes from a study of T cells after yellow fever vaccination. Study outcomes and limitations: Contamination by abundant bulk-population clonotypes could be present in FACS-sorted repertoires. Post-booster repertoires again held most primary-vaccination clones (approximately 96% CD4, over 80% CD8).

As concerns this clonotype: Its antigen remains unknown.

In making TCR cDNA, 5'RACE template switching added a universal primer site and UMIs to it. TCRdb redid the calling of the 5' RACE reads with MiXCR, one entry per CDR3 protein. The data contain 250,000 to 400,000 distinct CDR3 sequences, over 3.5% of them singletons. V lost 5 bases and J lost 3, with 13 bases in between. The CDR3 has 14 amino acids. The V call is TRBV12-3 or TRBV12-4, the J call TRBJ1-1; D gene ambiguous. This TCR derives from a man younger than 35 who received the YFV17D yellow fever vaccine. The sample consisted of PBMCs, taken 15 days after the yellow fever booster vaccination. DNA for the CDR3: TGTGCCAGCAGTCCCCAAAAGAGGGACACTGAAGCTTTCTTT. As protein: CASSPQKRDTEAFF.